This record looks at one TCR beta chain sequence and its context. Its antigen is unidentified. Documented time point: cycle 4 day 1 (C4D1), after five to seven weeks of nivolumab. Each patient's relapse followed autologous stem cell transplantation, and brentuximab vedotin exposure varied. PBMCs, once thawed, yielded CD8+ T cells isolated by magnetic negative selection. The V and J ends lost 3 bases and 2 bases respectively, with 12 bases between them. In germline, CDR1 is SGDLS, CDR2 YYNGEE. The CDR3 sequence is 15 residues long. Clones were read by immunoSEQ multiplex PCR, and TCRdb kept only the in-frame ones, dropping some. Of around 4,000 clones listed, 55% to 85% are singletons. This record comes from a study of PD-1 blockade in classical Hodgkin lymphoma. Whole-study context: Nivolumab was administered to patients intravenously at 3 mg/kg every 2 weeks. Findings and caveats of the study: TCR diversity rose significantly by C4D1 in CD4+ but not CD8+ cells. Healthy donors were reported to have higher baseline TCR diversity than newly diagnosed patients.

This TCR was recovered from a human donor with classical Hodgkin lymphoma. This sample comprised CD8+ T cells from blood, obtained before the fourth cycle of nivolumab. This chain joins TRBV9 and TRBJ2-1, with a possible D match to TRBD1 (5 bases). The CDR3 region is CASSDALGAYNEQFF. CDR3 bases: TGTGCCAGCAGCGACGCTCTAGGGGCCTACAATGAGCAGTTCTTC.